This T cell receptor beta chain was found in a study of early T cells in non-severe SARS-CoV-2 infection. Study overall: With bulk RNA from unsorted whole blood as input, sequencing yielded unpaired chains.

The TCR library protocol was used to attach unique molecular identifiers. These identifiers were attached to individual cDNA molecules. A single record per CDR3 protein comes from TCRdb applying MiXCR to the 5' RACE reads. The profile shows 65,000 to 85,000 distinct CDR3 sequences, about 9.1% of them singletons. This clonotype was detected many times. This CDR3 comprises 14 residues. Between the trimmed V and J ends, which lost 6 bases and 5 bases, there was a span of 14 bases. This clonotype was obtained from an adult who was a healthcare worker with PCR-confirmed SARS-CoV-2 infection or an uninfected control (not recorded which). Sequencing used whole blood, obtained at baseline. J is TRBJ2-1 and V is TRBV12-3 or TRBV12-4; weak D call: TRBD1 (6 bases). The CDR3 sequence: CASSSGTRHNEQFF. As DNA, the CDR3 is TGTGCCAGCAGCTCCGGGACAAGACACAATGAGCAGTTCTTC.